This TCR beta chain is from a study of blood T cell repertoires in COVID-19. Overall study: The United States, Italy and Spain provided the acute and convalescent COVID-19 samples. Sources were T cells, B-cell-depleted T cells, or PBMCs; the material itself was cDNA or gDNA.

The CDR3 consists of 21 residues. With V trimmed by 6 bases and J by 0 bases, 14 bases remained unmatched. Germline CDR1 LNHDA, CDR2 SQIVND (reference sequence). As originally analysed: Nucleated cell number was recorded as an estimate derived from reference gene primer amplification. Produced via immunoSEQ multiplex PCR; TCRdb's table is partial and in-frame only. The D gene and trimming were derived from the DNA, and the V and J assignments and clone size from that table. The sample holds some 78,000 clones, more than 80% seen once. The clonotype was recovered from a man aged 50 to 59 with active or convalescent COVID-19. The chain carries TRBV19 and TRBJ2-2; 15 nucleotides match TRBD2. Specimen: peripheral blood. CDR3 bases: TGTGCCAGTAGGGGACTAGCGGGAGGCAAAACCATTGCCTCGAACACCGGGGAGCTGTTTTTT. Translating gives CASRGLAGGKTIASNTGELFF.